These 30 T cell receptor beta chains were all obtained from the same sample, sequenced in a study of blood T cell repertoires in COVID-19 (dated by TCRdb to 2019 to 2021). Library preparation was by the immunoSEQ multiplex PCR assay. TCRdb stores this immuneACCESS table with in-frame sequences only. Part of the clones is absent; in the studies checked, under half of the shortfall reflects unresolved V genes, and no reason is known for the rest. The sample profile shows approximately 230,000 clones; just under 85% of them were found once. The leading ten clones occupy around 8.9% of the sample. The sequenced sample consisted of peripheral blood. The receptors were gathered from a man at least 80 years old with acute or convalescent COVID-19.

This chain uses TRBV5-1 with TRBJ2-3; the D gene is possibly TRBD2 (5 bases). The CDR3 length is 14 residues. Germline CDR1 reads SGHRS; CDR2 reads YFSETQ. V lost 2 bases, J lost 0 bases, and 7 bases lay in between. The CDR3 DNA follows: TGCGCCAGCAGCTTACCGGGAAGCACAGATACGCAGTATTTT. As protein: CASSLPGSTDTQYF.

This clone was counted a single time. DNA for the CDR3: TGTGCCAGCAGCTTAGCGGGAGCGGGTTTCCTTAATGAGCAGTTCTTC. Encoded protein: CASSLAGAGFLNEQFF. V gene TRBV7-2 combines with J gene TRBJ2-1; D might be TRBD2 (6 bases). V was cut by 0 bases and J by 7 bases, with 16 bases left in between. The CDR3 loop spans 16 amino acids. Germline CDR1 SGHTA, CDR2 FQGNSA.

A single count supports this clone. The rearrangement uses TRBV28 and TRBJ2-7; 8 bases agree with TRBD1. The length of the CDR3 is 15 residues. V trimming: 6 bases; J trimming: 4 bases; junction bases outside the gene matches: 11. Looked up from germline, CDR1 is MDHEN and CDR2 is SYDVKM. The DNA of the CDR3 is TGTGCCAGCAGCATCCCTGGGACAGGAGATTACGAGCAGTACTTC. This gives the protein CASSIPGTGDYEQYF.

V is TRBV27 and J is TRBJ2-2, with D perhaps TRBD1 (5 bases). V lost 3 bases, J lost 0 bases, and 5 bases lay in between. In germline, CDR1 is MNHEY, CDR2 SMNVEV (reference sequence). This CDR3 is 14 amino acids long. The CDR3 DNA reads as TGTGCCAGCAGTTTGACAGCGAACACCGGGGAGCTGTTTTTT. Translating it yields CASSLTANTGELFF.

The chain has TRBV5-1 and TRBJ1-1; possible D gene TRBD1, 5 bases. In germline, CDR1 is SGHRS, CDR2 YFSETQ. The CDR3 runs to 15 residues. Trimming left V 0 bases short and J 8 bases short, with 17 bases between. The CDR3 nucleotides are TGCGCCAGCAGCTTGGACGCGCGGGGGGACTGGGAAGCTTTCTTT. It is translated as CASSLDARGDWEAFF. The full variable domain, rest sourced from reference TRBV5-1 and TRBJ1-1, is KAGVTQTPRYLIKTRGQQVTLSCSPISGHRSVSWYQQTPGQGLQFLFEYFSETQRNKGNFPGRFSGRQFSNSRSEMNVSTLELGDSALYLCASSLDARGDWEAFFGQGTRLTVV.

The rearrangement links TRBV6-6 to TRBJ2-4; 12 nucleotides align to TRBD1. Germline loops: CDR1 MNHNY, CDR2 SVGAGI (reference sequence). The CDR3 runs 17 residues. V shed 6 bases, J shed 3 bases, and the junction held 9 bases outside the gene matches. This chain's CDR3 is CASSRDGTGGFKNIQYF. The DNA of the CDR3 is TGTGCCAGCAGCCGAGACGGGACAGGGGGCTTCAAAAACATTCAGTACTTC.

The chain recombines TRBV7-6 with TRBJ2-5; D gene ambiguous. The CDR3 is 14 residues long. V was shortened by 4 bases and J by 3 bases, with 12 bases between the two germline ends. Germline V CDR1 and CDR2: SGHVS, FNYEAQ. CDR3 in amino acids: CASSYDFRKETQYF. DNA of the CDR3: TGTGCCAGCAGCTACGACTTCCGCAAAGAGACCCAGTACTTC.

The gene calls are TRBV30 and TRBJ1-6, with D hard to call. The V gene's germline CDR1 is GTSNPN and CDR2 SVGIG (reference sequence). This CDR3 contains 13 residues. V was trimmed by 3 bases and J by 4 bases, leaving 7 bases between them. DNA of the CDR3: TGTGCCTGGAGAAATACTTATAATTCACCCCTCCACTTT. This translates into CAWRNTYNSPLHF.

This chain joins TRBV7-2 and TRBJ2-5; 7 bases are shared with TRBD1. This CDR3 has 12 amino acids. V shed 5 bases, J shed 4 bases, and the junction held 1 base outside the gene matches. The germline V gene has CDR1 SGHTA and CDR2 FQGNSA. The CDR3 DNA sequence: TGTGCCAGCAGCACAGGGGTAGAGACCCAGTACTTC. Protein product: CASSTGVETQYF.

As for this clone: Other DNA sequences in the same sample also yield this CDR3. V is TRBV29-1 and J is TRBJ1-1; no reliable D call. The CDR3 covers 11 residues. Trimming removed 6 bases at V and 4 bases at J, with 9 bases between. CDR1 and CDR2 from the germline V gene are SQVTM and ANQGSEA. The CDR3 region is CSVFRGTEAFF. The CDR3 nucleotides read TGCAGCGTGTTTCGGGGCACTGAAGCTTTCTTT.

The chain's CDR3 is CASSPPGSGTNTGELFF. DNA for the CDR3: TGTGCCAGCTCACCCCCGGGCAGCGGGACGAACACCGGGGAGCTGTTTTTT. The chain links TRBV18 to TRBJ2-2; 7 positions agree with TRBD2. The CDR3 is 17 residues long. Trimming took 3 bases from V and 0 from J; bases not matched to a gene: 7. From germline, CDR1 is KGHSH and CDR2 LQKENI.

This chain uses TRBV11-3 with TRBJ2-1; D possibly corresponds to TRBD2 (6 bases). The CDR3 runs to 15 residues. Germline CDR1 is SGHNT and CDR2 is YENEEA. V dropped 3 bases and J dropped 1 base, with 10 bases sitting between them. As DNA, the CDR3 is TGTGCCAGCAGCTTGGGGGGAGGATCCTACAATGAGCAGTTCTTC. It codes for CASSLGGGSYNEQFF.

This clone showed up just once. V and J are TRBV5-1 and TRBJ2-7, with D possibly matching TRBD2 (5 bases). Trimming shortened V by 4 bases and J by 0 bases, and 23 bases separated the two germline ends. The CDR3 loop spans 18 amino acids. In germline, CDR1 is SGHRS, CDR2 YFSETQ. CDR3 bases: TGCGCCAGCAGCCTCCCCAGGACCGACGTTGGGAGCTCCTACGAGCAGTACTTC. It encodes CASSLPRTDVGSSYEQYF.

The rearrangement joins TRBV5-6 to TRBJ1-1; 7 nucleotides match TRBD1. The CDR3 contains 18 residues. With 2 bases clipped from V and 2 bases from J, the junction kept 15 bases outside the gene matches. CDR1 and CDR2 (germline): SGHDT, YYEEEE. DNA of the CDR3: TGTGCCAGCAGCTTAGGCTCGACAGGGCGAATAGTCAACACTGAAGCTTTCTTT. Translation: CASSLGSTGRIVNTEAFF.

The chain is built from TRBV2 and TRBJ2-1; TRBD2 agrees at 11 bases. The germline V gene has CDR1 SNHLY and CDR2 FYNNEI. This CDR3 comprises 16 residues. V lost 6 bases and J lost 2; bases outside the gene matches: 6. The CDR3 protein is CASSAVAGGPYNEQFF. CDR3 nucleotide sequence: TGTGCCAGCAGCGCAGTAGCGGGAGGGCCCTACAATGAGCAGTTCTTC. The full variable domain, completed using reference TRBV2 and TRBJ2-1, is EPEVTQTPSHQVTQMGQEVILRCVPISNHLYFYWYRQILGQKVEFLVSFYNNEISEKSEIFDDQFSVERPDGSNFTLKIRSTKLEDSAMYFCASSAVAGGPYNEQFFGPGTRLTVL.

The chain links TRBV6-5 to TRBJ2-3, with a weak D call TRBD1 (6 bases). Germline values: CDR1 MNHEY, CDR2 SVGAGI. This CDR3 is 14 amino acids long. The V end lost 4 bases, the J end lost 7 bases, and 15 bases lay between the germline ends. The CDR3 loop reads CASSLSSRGNTQYF. The CDR3 region has the DNA TGTGCCAGCAGTTTATCCTCCAGGGGAAATACGCAGTATTTT.

The chain employs TRBV10-1 and TRBJ2-7, with D tentatively TRBD1 (5 bases). Germline V gene lookup returns CDR1 WNHNN and CDR2 SYGVQD (reference sequence). CDR3 length: 15 amino acids. The V and J ends lost 2 bases and 0 bases respectively, with 11 bases between them. CDR3 coding DNA: TGCGCCAGCAGTGAGGAAGGGGCGACCTCCTACGAGCAGTACTTC. Translating gives CASSEEGATSYEQYF.

This chain links TRBV4-1 with TRBJ2-1; 8 bases line up with TRBD2. Germline CDR1 is MGHRA and CDR2 is YSYEKL. The CDR3 has 16 residues. The trim removed 4 bases at V and 4 bases at J, leaving 9 bases unmatched. The DNA of the CDR3 is TGCGCCAGCAGCCCAATCGTCGGGGGGGGGTACAATGAGCAGTTCTTC. Its translation is CASSPIVGGGYNEQFF.

The rearrangement uses TRBV2 and TRBJ2-3; weak D call: TRBD1 (5 bases). The germline V gene has CDR1 SNHLY and CDR2 FYNNEI. Trimming left V 6 bases short and J 7 bases short, with 11 bases between. The CDR3 loop spans 12 amino acids. The CDR3 loop reads CASSRDRNTQYF. The CDR3 DNA sequence: TGTGCCAGCAGCCGAGACAGAAATACGCAGTATTTT.

The chain employs TRBV6-6 and TRBJ1-2; no clear D. Germline V gives CDR1 MNHNY, CDR2 SVGAGI (reference sequence). Trimming removed 2 bases from V and 2 bases from J, with 15 bases in between. The CDR3 loop spans 16 amino acids. This CDR3 is CASSYHKPTGNYGYTF. CDR3 DNA: TGTGCCAGCAGTTACCACAAACCCACGGGGAACTATGGCTACACCTTC.

The chain has TRBV6-5 and TRBJ1-5; D unresolved. Trimming took 6 bases from V and 6 from J, leaving 12 bases between them. The V gene's germline CDR1 is MNHEY and CDR2 SVGAGI. The CDR3 runs to 13 residues. CDR3 residues: CASSDGRVQPQHF. The CDR3 DNA reads as TGTGCCAGCAGCGACGGGAGGGTTCAGCCCCAGCATTTT.

The V call is TRBV6-5, the J call TRBJ2-7, with TRBD1 matching 9 bases. Germline lookup yields CDR1 MNHEY and CDR2 SVGAGI. This CDR3 spans 14 amino acids. Losses at the gene ends were 7 bases for V and 1 base for J; bases not matched to a gene: 5. For the CDR3, the DNA is TGTGCCAGCATTCCGACAGGGGGGTCCTACGAGCAGTACTTC. This codes for CASIPTGGSYEQYF.

Notes on this clone: This sample also contains other DNA sequences that code for the same CDR3. The chain uses TRBV6-5 and TRBJ1-1; no definite D call. Deletions cut 6 bases from V and 0 bases from J, with 5 bases between. The CDR3 is 12 amino acids. Germline CDR1 MNHEY, CDR2 SVGAGI. The CDR3 DNA reads as TGTGCCAGCAGCTCAGTGAACACTGAAGCTTTCTTT. Amino acids: CASSSVNTEAFF.

This rearrangement joins TRBV7-9 to TRBJ2-7; 7 nucleotides line up with TRBD1. Per the germline V gene, CDR1 is SEHNR and CDR2 is FQNEAQ (reference sequence). Trimming cost V 5 bases and J 2 bases; bases outside gene matches: 12. This CDR3 comprises 16 residues. DNA for the CDR3: TGTGCCAGCAGCCCCTTTTCACAGGGGAAGGCCTACGAGCAGTACTTC. It specifies CASSPFSQGKAYEQYF.

V gene TRBV7-9 combines with J gene TRBJ1-2, with D maybe TRBD1 (5 bases). CDR3 length: 13 amino acids. From germline, CDR1 is SEHNR and CDR2 FQNEAQ (reference sequence). V was clipped by 0 bases and J by 8 bases, with 10 bases between them. CDR3 in amino acids: CASSLASTDGYTF. In nucleotides, the CDR3 is TGTGCCAGCAGCTTAGCGTCGACAGACGGCTACACCTTC. The variable domain in full, with the rest retrieved from reference TRBV7-9 and TRBJ1-2, is DTGVSQNPRHKITKRGQNVTFRCDPISEHNRLYWYRQTLGQGPEFLTYFQNEAQLEKSRLLSDRFSAERPKGSFSTLEIQRTEQGDSAMYLCASSLASTDGYTFGSGTRLTVV.

V gene TRBV13 combines with J gene TRBJ2-3; a possible D gene is TRBD2 (5 bases). Germline-derived CDR1 and CDR2 are PRHDT and FYEKMQ (reference sequence). The CDR3 sequence is 13 residues long. V gave up 3 bases and J gave up 3 bases, with 7 bases separating them. Here the CDR3 reads CASSFRGTDTQYF. CDR3 bases: TGTGCCAGCAGCTTTCGGGGTACAGATACGCAGTATTTT.

The chain couples TRBV5-4 to TRBJ2-1; D is possibly TRBD1 (6 bases). CDR3 length: 16 residues. The V and J ends lost 0 bases and 0 bases respectively, with 10 bases between them. Germline V gene data show CDR1 as SGHNT and CDR2 as YYREEE (reference sequence). The CDR3 is CASSLGDTYSYNEQFF. CDR3 coding DNA: TGTGCCAGCAGCTTGGGGGACACCTACTCCTACAATGAGCAGTTCTTC.

V gene TRBV2 combines with J gene TRBJ2-3; no clear D. Germline lookup yields CDR1 SNHLY and CDR2 FYNNEI. The V gene lost 6 bases and the J gene lost 4 bases, with 8 bases spanning the gap. The CDR3 has 12 residues. The CDR3 DNA follows: TGTGCCAGCAGCGATGGAGCAGATACGCAGTATTTT. It is translated as CASSDGADTQYF.

CDR3 in DNA: TGTGCCAGCAGCCCAGGACTAATCTCCTACAATGAGCAGTTCTTC. Residues: CASSPGLISYNEQFF. The genes are TRBV5-6 and TRBJ2-1; D possibly corresponds to TRBD2 (6 bases). V shed 4 bases and J shed 0 bases, with 11 bases lying between them. This CDR3 has 15 residues. The V gene's germline CDR1 is SGHDT and CDR2 YYEEEE. Supplemented by reference TRBV5-6 and TRBJ2-1, the full variable domain reads DAGVTQSPTHLIKTRGQQVTLRCSPKSGHDTVSWYQQALGQGPQFIFQYYEEEERQRGNFPDRFSGHQFPNYSSELNVNALLLGDSALYLCASSPGLISYNEQFFGPGTRLTVL.

Remarks on this clone: This sample also contains other DNA sequences that code for the same CDR3. V gene TRBV7-9 combines with J gene TRBJ2-3; 16 bases agree with TRBD2. This CDR3 region has 17 residues. The germline V gene encodes CDR1 SEHNR and CDR2 FQNEAQ (reference sequence). J gave up 1 base and V 5 bases, and 3 bases lay outside the gene matches. CDR3 bases: TGTGCCAGCAGCCCGGGACTAGCGGGAGGGCGCACAGATACGCAGTATTTT. The encoded protein is CASSPGLAGGRTDTQYF.